The 32 T cell receptor beta chains listed next were all sequenced from one sample in a study of T cell responses to AZD1222 COVID-19 vaccine (dated by TCRdb to 2020 to 2022). The time point tag for this specimen amounts to: about 28 days (+/-7) after the second vaccine dose. The protocol used for the library was the immunoSEQ multiplex PCR assay. TCRdb stores this immuneACCESS table with in-frame sequences only. Part of the clones is absent; in the studies checked, under half of the shortfall reflects unresolved V genes, and no reason is known for the rest. This sample lists approximately 110,000 clones; 70% to 90% were detected once. Over 2% of the sample lies in the top ten. The sequences come from peripheral blood, collected 28 days after the second AZD1222 dose. Receptor source: an adult who received the AZD1222 COVID-19 vaccine.

V is TRBV29-1 and J is TRBJ1-1; D is perhaps TRBD1 (5 bases). CDR3 size: 12 residues. Germline values: CDR1 SQVTM, CDR2 ANQGSEA. Deletions cut 7 bases from V and 4 bases from J, with 13 bases between. This chain's CDR3 is CSAGWGATEAFF. The CDR3 DNA sequence: TGCAGCGCTGGATGGGGCGCCACTGAAGCTTTCTTT.

There are a few counts of this clone. The chain has TRBV6-5 and TRBJ1-5, with 8 bases that match TRBD1. The CDR3 extends over 14 amino acids. Trimming cost V 6 bases and J 6 bases; bases outside gene matches: 7. Germline CDR1 is MNHEY and CDR2 is SVGAGI. The CDR3 sequence: CASRKGQVAQPQHF. The CDR3 DNA sequence: TGTGCCAGCAGAAAGGGACAGGTTGCTCAGCCCCAGCATTTT.

This clone was counted only a few times. The V and J genes are TRBV21-1 and TRBJ2-7; no check of the table's D call, TRBD2, against the DNA was made. TRBV21-1 is listed as a pseudogene. The CDR3 is 16 amino acids. This CDR3 is CASSPDPGGLFYEQYF. The CDR3 coding sequence is TGTGCCAGCAGCCCCGACCCGGGGGGACTTTTCTACGAGCAGTACTTC.

The chain links TRBV11-2 to TRBJ2-7; 7 bases agree with TRBD1. The V gene's germline CDR1 is SGHAT and CDR2 FQNNGV. The CDR3 loop spans 14 amino acids. J lost 6 bases, V lost 5 bases, and 10 bases had no gene match. In nucleotides, the CDR3 is TGTGCCAGCAGCGCCTGGGACAGTCCCCGCGAGCAGTACTTC. Translation gives CASSAWDSPREQYF.

The gene calls are TRBV6-5 and TRBJ1-1; no clear D gene. In germline, CDR1 is MNHEY, CDR2 SVGAGI. V was cut by 5 bases and J by 2 bases, with 9 bases left in between. This CDR3 comprises 13 residues. CDR3 DNA: TGTGCCAGCAGTCGGTCAAGAAACACTGAAGCTTTCTTT. Residues: CASSRSRNTEAFF.

The chain employs TRBV27 and TRBJ2-7; 8 nucleotides line up with TRBD1. Looked up from germline, CDR1 is MNHEY and CDR2 is SMNVEV (reference sequence). The CDR3 sequence is 14 residues long. Trimming removed 2 bases from V and 6 bases from J; junction bases left unmatched: 6. Here the CDR3 reads CASSLDRGVAEQYF. The CDR3 DNA follows: TGTGCCAGCAGTTTAGACAGGGGTGTTGCCGAGCAGTACTTC.

Comment on this clone: Germline is not matched at one junction end, which may reflect a read error. The chain recombines TRBV9 with TRBJ2-4, with D perhaps TRBD1 or TRBD2 (5 bases each). The CDR3 totals 14 residues. Germline lookup yields CDR1 SGDLS and CDR2 YYNGEE. In DNA, the CDR3 is TGTGCCAGCAGCGGGCAGGGAGCCGAAAACATTCAGTACTTC. This encodes CASSGQGAENIQYF.

V gene TRBV7-3 combines with J gene TRBJ2-1; D not resolved. The length of the CDR3 is 13 residues. The germline gives CDR1 SGHTA, CDR2 FQGTGA. V was shortened by 2 bases and J by 0 bases, with 2 bases between the two germline ends. The CDR3 loop reads CASSLDSYNEQFF. As DNA, the CDR3 is TGTGCCAGCAGCTTAGACTCCTACAATGAGCAGTTCTTC. Together with reference TRBV7-3 and TRBJ2-1, the CDR3 gives the full variable domain: GAGVSQTPSNKVTEKGKYVELRCDPISGHTALYWYRQSLGQGPEFLIYFQGTGAADDSGLPNDRFFAVRPEGSVSTLKIQRTERGDSAVYLCASSLDSYNEQFFGPGTRLTVL.

This chain joins TRBV6-5 and TRBJ1-1; tentative D call: TRBD1 (6 bases). Trimming removed 5 bases at V and 4 bases at J, with 17 bases between. Germline CDR1 is MNHEY and CDR2 is SVGAGI. The CDR3 has 15 residues. The CDR3 region is CASSKQQGFGTEAFF. The CDR3 DNA sequence: TGTGCCAGCAGTAAACAACAGGGTTTTGGCACTGAAGCTTTCTTT.

This clone was detected once. CDR3 nucleotides: TGTGCCAGCAGTTTCGGGCAGGATGCCTTAGACACCTTC. This encodes CASSFGQDALDTF. The chain is built from TRBV28 and TRBJ1-2, with D hard to call. Trimming left V 3 bases short and J 12 bases short, with 17 bases between. Germline lookup yields CDR1 MDHEN and CDR2 SYDVKM. This CDR3 is 13 amino acids long.

This chain links TRBV2 with TRBJ1-1; unclear D gene. This CDR3 spans 13 amino acids. Trimming took off 3 bases at V and 3 bases at J, with 8 bases between the two ends. Germline V gene lookup returns CDR1 SNHLY and CDR2 FYNNEI. Here the CDR3 reads CASSDRTYTEAFF. DNA for the CDR3: TGTGCCAGCAGTGACAGAACTTACACTGAAGCTTTCTTT.

This clone showed up just a few times. The chain carries TRBV5-4 and TRBJ2-7; 11 bases match TRBD2. The germline V gene has CDR1 SGHNT and CDR2 YYREEE (reference sequence). The CDR3 has 15 residues. Trimming took 3 bases from V and 2 from J; bases not matched to a gene: 4. The CDR3 DNA is TGTGCCAGCAGCTCGACTAGCGGGATGGCCTACGAGCAGTACTTC. This encodes CASSSTSGMAYEQYF.

The CDR3 DNA reads TGCAGTGCTACACAGGGCTATGAGCAGTTCTTC. Translating it yields CSATQGYEQFF. The V call is TRBV20-1, the J call TRBJ2-1; perhaps TRBD1 as D (6 bases). The germline gives CDR1 DFQATT, CDR2 SNEGSKA (reference sequence). The CDR3 totals 11 residues. The V gene lost 4 bases and the J gene lost 8 bases, with 9 bases spanning the gap.

This clone was seen only once. CDR3 loop: CASSLWTAALYGYTF. The CDR3 nucleotides read TGTGCCAGCAGTCTTTGGACCGCGGCCCTCTATGGCTACACCTTC. V usage is TRBV28 and J usage is TRBJ1-2; no reliable D call. The CDR3 sequence is 15 residues long. Deletions cut 5 bases from V and 4 bases from J, with 17 bases between. Germline lookup yields CDR1 MDHEN and CDR2 SYDVKM.

The V call is TRBV4-3, the J call TRBJ2-1, with 7 bases lining up with TRBD2. Germline V gene sequence: CDR1 LGHNA, CDR2 YSLEER. This CDR3 has 15 amino acids. Losses at the gene ends were 0 bases for V and 6 bases for J; bases not matched to a gene: 5. The CDR3: CASSQETSWANEQFF. The CDR3 DNA reads as TGCGCCAGCAGCCAAGAGACTAGCTGGGCCAATGAGCAGTTCTTC.

The V gene is TRBV7-2, the J gene TRBJ1-1, with D perhaps matching TRBD1 (5 bases). CDR1 SGHTA and CDR2 FQGNSA come from the germline V gene. Trimming left V 4 bases short and J 6 bases short, with 12 bases between. The CDR3 sequence is 13 residues long. This CDR3 is CASSWGVLAEAFF. CDR3 sequence (DNA): TGTGCCAGCAGCTGGGGGGTTCTGGCTGAAGCTTTCTTT.

The chain uses TRBV11-2 and TRBJ2-3; the match to TRBD2 covers 12 bases. Germline CDR1 and CDR2: SGHAT and FQNNGV. V lost 2 bases and J lost 5; bases outside the gene matches: 5. The CDR3 spans 16 residues. CDR3 residues: CASSLSSGRGIDTQYF. CDR3 DNA sequence: TGTGCCAGCAGCTTATCTAGCGGGAGGGGTATAGATACGCAGTATTTT.

The chain uses TRBV24-1 and TRBJ2-1; 7 bases are a match to TRBD2. The V segment lost 1 base and the J segment 5 bases; nucleotides outside the gene matches: 13. CDR3 length: 18 residues. CDR1 KGHDR and CDR2 SFDVKD come from the germline V gene. CDR3: CATSDFSLLAADNNEQFF. The CDR3 coding sequence is TGTGCCACCAGTGATTTTTCTCTCCTAGCGGCAGATAACAATGAGCAGTTCTTC.

This clone was detected once. V is TRBV5-1 and J is TRBJ2-1, with 9 nucleotides matching TRBD1. The CDR3 sequence is 16 residues long. Germline CDR1 SGHRS, CDR2 YFSETQ. After removal of 0 bases from V and 9 bases from J, the junction contained 10 bases not matched to a gene. DNA for the CDR3: TGCGCCAGCAGCTTGGCCCCGGGACAGGGACTGGGTGAGCAGTTCTTC. Translating gives CASSLAPGQGLGEQFF.

The gene calls are TRBV19 and TRBJ2-1; 12 bases map to TRBD2. The CDR3 runs to 15 residues. CDR1 is LNHDA, CDR2 SQIVND, per germline (reference sequence). The ends lost 7 bases at V and 3 bases at J; junction bases unmatched: 4. CDR3 nucleotides: TGTGCCAGTAATTCACTAGCGGGAGGCTACAATGAGCAGTTCTTC. Amino acids: CASNSLAGGYNEQFF.

The gene calls are TRBV28 and TRBJ1-2, with no clear D. The germline gives CDR1 MDHEN, CDR2 SYDVKM. This CDR3 is 12 amino acids long. CDR3 amino acids: CATSPGNYGYTF. In nucleotides, the CDR3 is TGTGCTACAAGCCCGGGAAACTATGGCTACACCTTC.

The sample holds a few counts of this clone. This rearrangement joins TRBV10-1 to TRBJ2-1, with 8 positions matching TRBD2. CDR3 length: 18 amino acids. Germline V gene data show CDR1 as WNHNN and CDR2 as SYGVQD (reference sequence). Trimming took 3 bases from V and 4 from J; bases not matched to a gene: 14. CDR3 in amino acids: CASSEHGFSGTEYNEQFF. CDR3 coding DNA: TGCGCCAGCAGTGAACACGGCTTTAGCGGGACTGAATACAATGAGCAGTTCTTC.

The chain links TRBV9 to TRBJ2-5, with D possibly matching TRBD1 (6 bases). Trimming cost V 3 bases and J 4 bases, with 16 bases left between them. The CDR3 is 15 residues long. Germline V gene data show CDR1 as SGDLS and CDR2 as YYNGEE. The CDR3 spells CASSGRGAEGETQYF. The DNA of the CDR3 is TGTGCCAGCAGCGGCAGGGGCGCCGAAGGAGAGACCCAGTACTTC.

The rearrangement uses TRBV2 and TRBJ2-1, with 7 bases lining up with TRBD2. The CDR3 consists of 14 residues. Losses at the gene ends were 2 bases for V and 7 bases for J; bases not matched to a gene: 5. CDR1 SNHLY and CDR2 FYNNEI come from the germline V gene. CDR3 in DNA: TGTGCCAGCAGTGAAAGGGGAGGGATGAATGAGCAGTTCTTC. Its translation is CASSERGGMNEQFF.

CDR3 protein: CASSEGTATNYEQYF. CDR3 in DNA: TGCGCCAGCAGCGAAGGGACAGCTACGAACTACGAGCAGTACTTC. The rearrangement links TRBV4-1 to TRBJ2-7; 7 nucleotides line up with TRBD1. V shed 5 bases, J shed 3 bases, and the junction held 10 bases outside the gene matches. The CDR3 loop spans 15 amino acids. CDR1 MGHRA and CDR2 YSYEKL come from the germline V gene.

V and J are TRBV2 and TRBJ2-7; TRBD1 might be the D (6 bases). This CDR3 is built from 15 residues. Trimming pared 6 bases from V and 4 bases from J, leaving 19 bases between. The germline gives CDR1 SNHLY, CDR2 FYNNEI. CDR3 loop: CASRANTGSRYEQYF. The CDR3 DNA is TGTGCCAGCAGGGCAAATACAGGGTCACGATACGAGCAGTACTTC.

The chain is built from TRBV29-1 and TRBJ1-1; D unclear. The V gene lost 3 bases and the J gene lost 1 base, with 15 bases spanning the gap. Germline assignment: CDR1 SQVTM and CDR2 ANQGSEA. The CDR3 contains 15 residues. The CDR3 bases are TGCAGCGTTGACGGGAGCTCTAATGGGAACACTGAAGCTTTCTTT. Translating gives CSVDGSSNGNTEAFF.

Here the CDR3 DNA reads TGTGCCAGCGGCAGGGTGTACGAGCAGTACTTC. Encoded protein: CASGRVYEQYF. The chain couples TRBV28 to TRBJ2-7; weak D call: TRBD1 (5 bases). With 8 bases removed from V and 4 bases from J, the gap between germline ends came to 9 bases. Germline V gives CDR1 MDHEN, CDR2 SYDVKM. The CDR3 is 11 residues long.

J is TRBJ1-5 and V is TRBV6-1, with unresolved D. V lost 2 bases and J 5 bases, leaving 10 bases between the germline ends. CDR3 length: 14 residues. From germline, CDR1 is MNHNS and CDR2 SASEGT. The CDR3 spells CASSEKVLYQPQHF. The CDR3 coding sequence is TGTGCCAGCAGTGAAAAGGTTCTCTATCAGCCCCAGCATTTT.

The chain uses TRBV7-9 and TRBJ2-7, with D possibly called TRBD1 or TRBD2 (5 bases each). The germline V and J ends were trimmed by 1 base and 2 bases, with 18 bases remaining between them. CDR1 is SEHNR, CDR2 FQNEAQ, per germline (reference sequence). This CDR3 is 17 amino acids long. For the CDR3, the DNA is TGTGCCAGCAGCTTAGTTGGGGACGTAGACCGGACCTACGAGCAGTACTTC. Its translation is CASSLVGDVDRTYEQYF.

The rearrangement links TRBV29-1 to TRBJ2-7; possible D gene TRBD1, 6 bases. This CDR3 region has 13 residues. The V end was cut by 3 bases, the J end by 2 bases, with 11 bases between. The germline V gene encodes CDR1 SQVTM and CDR2 ANQGSEA. The CDR3 region has the DNA TGCAGCGTTGAGCTGGGACAACCCTACGAGCAGTACTTC. Residues: CSVELGQPYEQYF.

The chain has TRBV6-6 and TRBJ2-7; TRBD1 is a possible D gene (5 bases). V was trimmed by 8 bases and J by 4 bases, leaving 24 bases between them. In germline, CDR1 is MNHNY, CDR2 SVGAGI (reference sequence). This CDR3 region has 16 residues. The CDR3 loop reads CASGAAAKVGSYEQYF. CDR3 bases: TGTGCCAGCGGGGCGGCCGCCAAGGTGGGGTCTTACGAGCAGTACTTC.